This is a list of T cell receptor beta chains from one sample in a study of blood T cell repertoires in COVID-19. Produced via immunoSEQ multiplex PCR; TCRdb's table is partial and in-frame only. Among about 93,000 clones listed, 75% to 90% were seen once. Sequences were obtained from peripheral blood. All receptors derive from an elderly woman with acute or convalescent COVID-19. The CDR3 runs from the conserved cysteine through the conserved F or W. A D gene is named only where the DNA matches it firmly. Clone sizes are given selectively: once, few, many, or a class where the clone is expanded.

D	J	V	size	CDR3	DNA
.	TRBJ2-3	TRBV7-2	.	CASSYGFTDTQYF	TGTGCCAGCAGCTACGGTTTCACAGATACGCAGTATTTT
.	TRBJ1-6	TRBV19	.	CASKEAFYNSPLHF	TGTGCCAGTAAGGAGGCCTTCTATAATTCACCCCTCCACTTT
TRBD1	TRBJ2-7	TRBV19	.	CASSIGTGGVEQYF	TGTGCCAGTAGTATAGGGACAGGGGGCGTCGAGCAGTACTTC
.	TRBJ1-2	TRBV10-3	.	CAATGGIVGYTF	TGTGCCGCAACTGGGGGGATCGTCGGCTACACCTTC
TRBD1	TRBJ2-4	TRBV11-2	.	CASSSPIQGQNIQYF	TGTGCCAGCAGCTCACCTATACAGGGGCAAAACATTCAGTACTTT
TRBD1	TRBJ1-1	TRBV28	.	CASSKPGQGRTEAFF	TGTGCCAGCAGTAAACCGGGACAGGGGAGAACTGAAGCTTTCTTT
.	TRBJ1-2	TRBV4-1	.	CASSQGPAFYGYTF	TGCGCCAGCAGCCAAGGGCCCGCCTTCTATGGCTACACCTTC
TRBD1	TRBJ1-4	TRBV19	.	CASSPWGQRFATNEKLFF	TGTGCCAGTTCCCCCTGGGGACAGAGGTTTGCAACTAATGAAAAACTGTTTTTT
.	TRBJ1-1	TRBV7-9	.	CASNRAGVNTEAFF	TGTGCCAGCAATAGGGCGGGGGTGAACACTGAAGCTTTCTTT
TRBD2	TRBJ2-1	TRBV11-3	few	CASSLRGLGSSYNEQFF	TGTGCCAGCAGCTTAAGGGGACTAGGTAGCTCCTACAATGAGCAGTTCTTC
.	TRBJ1-1	TRBV3-1/TRBV3-2	.	CASSLWTEEAFF	TGTGCCAGCAGCCTATGGACAGAGGAAGCTTTCTTT
.	TRBJ1-4	TRBV2	.	CASRGRVAEKLFF	TGTGCCAGCAGGGGCAGGGTAGCTGAAAAACTGTTTTTT